Listed below are T cell receptor beta chains from one sample, sequenced in a study of cytomegalovirus exposure and HLA in healthy donors. Clones were sequenced by immunoSEQ multiplex PCR, and TCRdb holds only the in-frame ones, with some missing. This table holds about 120,000 clones, roughly 95% found once. Sequencing input: PBMCs. All receptors come from a man younger than 30 in good health and CMV-seronegative. The CDR3 runs from the conserved cysteine through the conserved F or W. The D gene is left open where the match is weak. Expanded clones are given a class, and other clones once, few, many or no size at all.

D gene: -; J gene: TRBJ2-3; clone size: -; V gene: TRBV7-3; CDR3 DNA: TGTGCCAGCAGCTTATCGAACTCGGGGGATACGCAGTATTTT; CDR3 protein: CASSLSNSGDTQYF
D gene: TRBD1; J gene: TRBJ1-4; clone size: -; V gene: TRBV30; CDR3 DNA: TGTGCCTGGACCTCGACAGGGGGCTACGAAAAACTGTTTTTT; CDR3 protein: CAWTSTGGYEKLFF
D gene: TRBD1; J gene: TRBJ1-1; clone size: -; V gene: TRBV30; CDR3 DNA: TGTGCCTGGAGTATACAGGGGTCGTACCCTGAAGCTTTCTTT; CDR3 protein: CAWSIQGSYPEAFF
D gene: TRBD1; J gene: TRBJ1-2; clone size: -; V gene: TRBV5-1; CDR3 DNA: TGCGCCAGCAGCCGGACAGGGATTTCTGGCTACACCTTC; CDR3 protein: CASSRTGISGYTF
D gene: -; J gene: TRBJ2-3; clone size: -; V gene: TRBV7-2; CDR3 DNA: TGTGCCAGCAGGCCCCAATCGACATACACAGATACGCAGTATTTT; CDR3 protein: CASRPQSTYTDTQYF
D gene: TRBD2; J gene: TRBJ2-5; clone size: -; V gene: TRBV27; CDR3 DNA: TGTGCCAGCTCCCTGACTAGCGGGACCGTGGAGACCCAGTACTTC; CDR3 protein: CASSLTSGTVETQYF
D gene: -; J gene: TRBJ2-2; clone size: -; V gene: TRBV28; CDR3 DNA: TGTGCCAGCAGTTCATTAACAGGGTTGGACACCGGGGAGCTGTTTTTT; CDR3 protein: CASSSLTGLDTGELFF
D gene: -; J gene: TRBJ2-2; clone size: -; V gene: TRBV5-1; CDR3 DNA: TGCGCCAGCAGCTTCGGGGCCGGGGAGCTGTTTTTT; CDR3 protein: CASSFGAGELFF
D gene: -; J gene: TRBJ2-7; clone size: -; V gene: TRBV27; CDR3 DNA: TGTGCCAGCAGTCCGGGACTTTTGTCCGGCGAGCAGTACTTC; CDR3 protein: CASSPGLLSGEQYF
D gene: TRBD1; J gene: TRBJ2-5; clone size: -; V gene: TRBV5-1; CDR3 DNA: TGCGCCAGCAGCTACAATCGACAGGGGAAAGAGACCCAGTACTTC; CDR3 protein: CASSYNRQGKETQYF
D gene: -; J gene: TRBJ1-3; clone size: -; V gene: TRBV9; CDR3 DNA: TGTGCCAGCAGCGGGGTATCTAGTCCTGGAAACACCATATATTTT; CDR3 protein: CASSGVSSPGNTIYF
D gene: -; J gene: TRBJ1-5; clone size: -; V gene: TRBV5-1; CDR3 DNA: TGCGCCAGCAGCTTGGAAGGGGCTGGGAATCAGCCCCAGCATTTT; CDR3 protein: CASSLEGAGNQPQHF
D gene: -; J gene: TRBJ1-5; clone size: -; V gene: TRBV4-3; CDR3 DNA: TGCGCCAGCAGCCAAGATAGCGGGGGCAATCAGCCCCAGCATTTT; CDR3 protein: CASSQDSGGNQPQHF
D gene: TRBD2; J gene: TRBJ2-5; clone size: -; V gene: TRBV6-1; CDR3 DNA: TGTGCCAGCACCCGAACCGGGACTAGCCAAGAGACCCAGTACTTC; CDR3 protein: CASTRTGTSQETQYF
D gene: -; J gene: TRBJ2-7; clone size: -; V gene: TRBV27; CDR3 DNA: TGTGCCAGCAGTTTAAGGGGCAGGACCTACGAGCAGTACTTC; CDR3 protein: CASSLRGRTYEQYF
D gene: TRBD1; J gene: TRBJ1-5; clone size: -; V gene: TRBV15; CDR3 DNA: TGTGCCACCAGCAGAGACAACAGGGGCGATCAGCCCCAGCATTTT; CDR3 protein: CATSRDNRGDQPQHF
D gene: TRBD1; J gene: TRBJ2-2; clone size: -; V gene: TRBV7-3; CDR3 DNA: TGTGCCAGCAGCTTAGACAGGGGGTCCGGGGAGCTGTTTTTT; CDR3 protein: CASSLDRGSGELFF
D gene: -; J gene: TRBJ1-1; clone size: -; V gene: TRBV5-6; CDR3 DNA: TGTGCCAGCAGCTTGGGACAGGTGATGTACACTGAAGCTTTCTTT; CDR3 protein: CASSLGQVMYTEAFF
D gene: -; J gene: TRBJ1-3; clone size: -; V gene: TRBV21-1; CDR3 DNA: TGTGCCAGCAGCAAAGACGACAGTAGATCTGGAAACACCATATATTTT; CDR3 protein: CASSKDDSRSGNTIYF
D gene: -; J gene: TRBJ2-1; clone size: -; V gene: TRBV9; CDR3 DNA: TGTGCCAGCAGTCTACACGGAGCTAACAATGAGCAGTTCTTC; CDR3 protein: CASSLHGANNEQFF
D gene: -; J gene: TRBJ1-1; clone size: -; V gene: TRBV13; CDR3 DNA: TGTGCCAGCAGCTCTCCCCCTCTTATCGCTGAAGCTTTCTTT; CDR3 protein: CASSSPPLIAEAFF
D gene: -; J gene: TRBJ1-5; clone size: once; V gene: TRBV7-9; CDR3 DNA: TGTGCCAGCAGTCCAACGGGGGGAAGGGATCAGCCCCAGCATTTT; CDR3 protein: CASSPTGGRDQPQHF
D gene: TRBD2; J gene: TRBJ2-1; clone size: -; V gene: TRBV27; CDR3 DNA: TGTGCCAGCAGTTTAAGCGGGACGGACTACAATGAGCAGTTCTTC; CDR3 protein: CASSLSGTDYNEQFF
D gene: -; J gene: TRBJ2-7; clone size: -; V gene: TRBV10-3; CDR3 DNA: TGTGCCATCAGTGAGTCGGACAGTAGCTACGAGCAGTACTTC; CDR3 protein: CAISESDSSYEQYF
D gene: -; J gene: TRBJ2-1; clone size: -; V gene: TRBV9; CDR3 DNA: TGTGCCAGCAGCGACAATCTGTACAATGAGCAGTTCTTC; CDR3 protein: CASSDNLYNEQFF
D gene: -; J gene: TRBJ1-4; clone size: -; V gene: TRBV4-3; CDR3 DNA: TGCGCCAGCAGCCCCACGTGGGGGGGCGGGGGATTGGAAAAACTGTTTTTT; CDR3 protein: CASSPTWGGGGLEKLFF
D gene: TRBD2; J gene: TRBJ2-1; clone size: -; V gene: TRBV6-5; CDR3 DNA: TGTGCCAGCAGTTACCGCGGGAGGGCCGCCGATGAGCAGTTCTTC; CDR3 protein: CASSYRGRAADEQFF
D gene: -; J gene: TRBJ1-1; clone size: -; V gene: TRBV11-1; CDR3 DNA: TGTGCCAGCAGCTTAAGGGGTATGAACACTGAAGCTTTCTTT; CDR3 protein: CASSLRGMNTEAFF
D gene: TRBD2; J gene: TRBJ2-1; clone size: -; V gene: TRBV7-2; CDR3 DNA: TGTGCCAGCAGCTTACCTGGAGGATTAGCGGGAGGGGCCTACAATGAGCAGTTCTTC; CDR3 protein: CASSLPGGLAGGAYNEQFF
D gene: TRBD1; J gene: TRBJ1-2; clone size: -; V gene: TRBV6-5; CDR3 DNA: TGTGCCAGCAGTCGAACAGGGGGTGCCTATGGCTACACCTTC; CDR3 protein: CASSRTGGAYGYTF
D gene: TRBD1; J gene: TRBJ1-1; clone size: -; V gene: TRBV14; CDR3 DNA: TGTGCCAGCAGCTCAAGGGGGATGGACAGGGTCGAGGACACTGAAGCTTTCTTT; CDR3 protein: CASSSRGMDRVEDTEAFF
D gene: -; J gene: TRBJ2-1; clone size: few; V gene: TRBV6-4; CDR3 DNA: TGTGCCAGCAGTGAAAGTCGGGAGTACGGGAATGAGCAGTTCTTC; CDR3 protein: CASSESREYGNEQFF
D gene: -; J gene: TRBJ2-7; clone size: -; V gene: TRBV7-9; CDR3 DNA: TGTGCCAGCAGCTCACCGACAGGCTACGAGCAGTACTTC; CDR3 protein: CASSSPTGYEQYF
D gene: -; J gene: TRBJ2-1; clone size: -; V gene: TRBV28; CDR3 DNA: TGTGCCAGCAGGTCCAGCGGGTCCCCCGCCTACAATGAGCAGTTCTTC; CDR3 protein: CASRSSGSPAYNEQFF
D gene: -; J gene: TRBJ1-3; clone size: -; V gene: TRBV6-5; CDR3 DNA: TGTGCCAGCAGTTACTCTGCGAGAAACACCATATATTTT; CDR3 protein: CASSYSARNTIYF
D gene: -; J gene: TRBJ1-1; clone size: -; V gene: TRBV19; CDR3 DNA: TGTGCCAGTAGTCCTCCAGGCATGAACACTGAAGCTTTCTTT; CDR3 protein: CASSPPGMNTEAFF
D gene: -; J gene: TRBJ1-2; clone size: -; V gene: TRBV28; CDR3 DNA: TGTGCCAGCAACCAGGGGATAATCGGCTACACCTTC; CDR3 protein: CASNQGIIGYTF
D gene: TRBD2; J gene: TRBJ2-7; clone size: -; V gene: TRBV7-9; CDR3 DNA: TGTGCCAGCAGCTTATTCCTAGCGGGATCCGAGGAGCAGTACTTC; CDR3 protein: CASSLFLAGSEEQYF
D gene: -; J gene: TRBJ2-2; clone size: -; V gene: TRBV4-1; CDR3 DNA: TGCGCCAGCAGCCAAGATAGGGCAGGGGCCACCGGGGAGCTGTTTTTT; CDR3 protein: CASSQDRAGATGELFF
D gene: -; J gene: TRBJ2-7; clone size: -; V gene: TRBV30; CDR3 DNA: TGTGCCTGGAGTCTATTAGCGGAAGACTACGAGCAGTACTTC; CDR3 protein: CAWSLLAEDYEQYF